Listed below are T cell receptor beta chains from one sample, sequenced in a study of T cells in Graves' hyperthyroidism and ophthalmopathy. TCRdb redid the calling of the multiplex PCR reads with MiXCR, one entry per CDR3 protein. The sample records about 200,000 distinct CDR3 sequences, 15% to 20% being singletons. The specimen was blood. The receptors shown here come from a middle-aged man with Graves' hyperthyroidism. CDR3s include the opening cysteine and the closing phenylalanine or tryptophan. The order of the fields is J gene, D gene, V gene, clone size, CDR3 DNA, CDR3 protein. D genes are given only for firm matches. A row's size may be missing; if present it is once, few, many or a size class.

TRBJ1-5 | TRBD1 | TRBV20-1 | - | TGCAGTGCTTCCGACAGGGTTAATCAGCCCCAGCATTTT | CSASDRVNQPQHF
TRBJ2-7 | - | TRBV29-1 | few | TGCAGCGTTGGTTTCAGTCCACGCGAGCAGTACTTC | CSVGFSPREQYF
TRBJ2-3 | TRBD2 | TRBV6-1 | - | TGTGCCAGCAGTGAAGAGGTGGGAGGGAACACAGATACGCAGTATTTT | CASSEEVGGNTDTQYF
TRBJ2-7 | - | TRBV12-3/TRBV12-4 | many | TGTGCCAGCAGCCCCGAGGGGCAGGGCTACGAGCAGTACTTC | CASSPEGQGYEQYF
TRBJ1-5 | - | TRBV7-2 | - | TGTGCCAGCAGCTTAAGTGCCGGGAGCAATCAGCCCCAGCATTTT | CASSLSAGSNQPQHF
TRBJ2-3 | - | TRBV7-9 | - | TGTGCCAGCAGAAGGGGCGGGAGCACAGATACGCAGTATTTT | CASRRGGSTDTQYF
TRBJ2-5 | - | TRBV7-9 | many | TGTGCCAGCCGTACAGCGCAAGAGACCCAGTACTTC | CASRTAQETQYF
TRBJ1-1 | - | TRBV7-9 | many | TGTGCCAGCAGGTCCCGGTTTACAGGGACGAACACTGAAGCTTTCTTT | CASRSRFTGTNTEAFF
TRBJ2-3 | - | TRBV28 | many | TGTGCCAGCGCCACCCAGCGAGGGCAGTATTTT | CASATQRGQYF
TRBJ2-3 | - | TRBV24-1 | few | TGTGCCACCAAAGGGGGACCTAGCACAGATACGCAGTATTTT | CATKGGPSTDTQYF
TRBJ2-1 | TRBD2 | TRBV10-3 | many | TGTGCCATCACCCCGACTAGCGGCCTTGAGCAGTTCTTC | CAITPTSGLEQFF
TRBJ1-6 | - | TRBV10-2 | many | TGCGCCAGCAGTGAGGCGGATTCACCCCTCCACTTT | CASSEADSPLHF
TRBJ2-2 | - | TRBV20-1 | few | TGCAGTGCTTGTTCTAGCGTCACCGGGGAGCTGTTTTTT | CSACSSVTGELFF
TRBJ2-7 | TRBD2 | TRBV2 | many | TGTGCCAGCAGTGTCATAGCGGGGGGGAACGAGCAGTACTTC | CASSVIAGGNEQYF
TRBJ2-3 | - | TRBV11-2 | many | TGTGCCAGCAGCCTTCAAACAGGGCTAGATACGCAGTATTTT | CASSLQTGLDTQYF
TRBJ2-6 | - | TRBV11-2 | many | TGTGCCAGCAGCTCCCTGAGGGTGGGCAGGGGAAAGAGATCTGGGGCCAACGTCCTGACTTTC | CASSSLRVGRGKRSGANVLTF
TRBJ1-5 | TRBD1 | TRBV5-1 | few | TGCGCCAGCAGCTTAACAGGGGTGGAACAGCCCCAGCATTTT | CASSLTGVEQPQHF
TRBJ1-2 | - | TRBV28 | - | TGTGCCAGCAGCGCATTTCAGGGCTATGGCTACACCTTC | CASSAFQGYGYTF
TRBJ2-3 | - | TRBV27 | many | TGTGCCAGCAGTTTCGGGGGAGAAGCAGATACGCAGTATTTT | CASSFGGEADTQYF
TRBJ2-2 | - | TRBV29-1 | - | TGCAGCGTTGCTCCTCAGGGCGTTAGGGATGGGCTGTTTTTT | CSVAPQGVRDGLFF
TRBJ2-5 | - | TRBV6-1 | few | TGTGCCAGCAGTGAAGTGTTAGGGGACAAGACCCAGCACTTC | CASSEVLGDKTQHF
TRBJ2-5 | - | TRBV28 | few | TGTGCGACCGTGGGGGGCGCAGGGGAGACCCAGTACTTC | CATVGGAGETQYF
TRBJ1-1 | - | TRBV18 | many | TGTGCCAGCTCACCGCAAGTCATGAACACTGAAGCTTTCTTT | CASSPQVMNTEAFF
TRBJ1-6 | - | TRBV25-1 | - | TGTGCCAGCAGTGACACGGGAGATACACCCCTCCACTTT | CASSDTGDTPLHF
TRBJ2-7 | TRBD2 | TRBV2 | many | TGTGCCAGCAGTGAGGGACTAGCGGGCGCCTACGAGCAGTACTTC | CASSEGLAGAYEQYF
TRBJ2-1 | TRBD1 | TRBV20-1 | many | TGCAGTGCTATTGACCCGAGACAGGGTTACAATGAGCAGTTCTTC | CSAIDPRQGYNEQFF
TRBJ2-3 | - | TRBV28 | many | TGTGCCAGCAGTTCTGAGGGGGGGCGGGTATATACGCAGTATTTT | CASSSEGGRVYTQYF
TRBJ1-5 | TRBD1 | TRBV11-2 | many | TGTGCCAGCAGCTTAGATCGCGGGACAGGAAACACAGATACGCAGCATTTT | CASSLDRGTGNTDTQHF
TRBJ2-7 | - | TRBV20-1 | many | TGCAGTGCTAGAGACAGCTACGCCTACGAGCAGTACTTC | CSARDSYAYEQYF
TRBJ1-3 | - | TRBV13 | - | TGTGCCAGCAGCTTAGGGGACGGGTCTGGAAACACCATATATTTT | CASSLGDGSGNTIYF
TRBJ1-1 | TRBD1 | TRBV18 | - | TGTGCCAGCTCGCTGACCGGGACAGGGGAGACTGAAGCTTTCTTT | CASSLTGTGETEAFF
TRBJ2-2 | - | TRBV5-8 | many | TGTGCCAGCAGCTTGGCCGTGGGGACACCGAACACCGGGGAGCTGTTTTTT | CASSLAVGTPNTGELFF
TRBJ1-4 | TRBD1 | TRBV5-6 | - | TGTGCCAGCAGCTTGGATGTATGGGACAGGGGTGAAAAACTGTTTTTT | CASSLDVWDRGEKLFF